The 15 T cell receptor beta chains below were found in one sample sequenced in a study of PD-1 blockade in mismatch repair-deficient tumors. Only in-frame clones appear in the TCRdb table, and some are missing; sequencing was by immunoSEQ multiplex PCR. This sample has about 68,000 clones; 70% to 85% occur once, and the top ten carry about 5%. Material: peripheral blood, obtained 2 weeks after starting pembrolizumab. The receptors stem from an adult with mismatch repair-deficient cancer.

The table lists this clone with a few counts. The gene calls are TRBV12-5 and TRBJ2-1; D perhaps matches TRBD1 (6 bases). The V gene lost 1 base and the J gene lost 0 bases, with 13 bases spanning the gap. The CDR3 is 17 residues long. CDR1 and CDR2 from the germline V gene are LGHNT and FRNRAP. CDR3 nucleotide sequence: TGTGCTAGTGGTTTGGCTTGGACAGTTAGCTCCTACAATGAGCAGTTCTTC. It is translated as CASGLAWTVSSYNEQFF.

The chain joins TRBV7-6 to TRBJ2-5, with 10 bases aligning to TRBD1. From germline, CDR1 is SGHVS and CDR2 FNYEAQ. The CDR3 has 15 amino acids. Trimming cost V 2 bases and J 7 bases; bases outside gene matches: 7. CDR3 region: CASSLPGQGSLTQYF. The CDR3 bases are TGTGCCAGCAGCTTACCGGGACAGGGGTCGTTGACCCAGTACTTC.

The chain couples TRBV30 to TRBJ1-2; a weak D match, TRBD1 (6 bases). V was trimmed by 2 bases and J by 6 bases, leaving 13 bases between them. Germline CDR1 GTSNPN, CDR2 SVGIG (reference sequence). This CDR3 contains 13 residues. The CDR3 loop is CAWSKTGKDGYTF. The DNA for the CDR3 is TGTGCCTGGAGTAAAACAGGGAAAGATGGCTACACCTTC. Based on the CDR3 plus reference TRBV30 and TRBJ1-2, the full variable domain is SQTIHQWPATLVQPVGSPLSLECTVEGTSNPNLYWYRQAAGRGLQLLFYSVGIGQISSEVPQNLSASRPQDRQFILSSKKLLLSDSGFYLCAWSKTGKDGYTFGSGTRLTVV.

The chain employs TRBV2 and TRBJ1-1, with 8 bases fitting TRBD1. V lost 7 bases to trimming and J lost 0 bases; unmatched junction nucleotides: 4. From germline, CDR1 is SNHLY and CDR2 FYNNEI. This CDR3 has 14 residues. CDR3 loop: CASTEGQVNTEAFF. CDR3 DNA: TGTGCCAGCACCGAGGGACAGGTGAACACTGAAGCTTTCTTT.

On this clone: Distinct nucleotide sequences in the sample also encode this CDR3. This sequence joins TRBV2 and TRBJ1-1; no firm D call. The germline V gene has CDR1 SNHLY and CDR2 FYNNEI. The CDR3 spans 13 residues. Trimming left V 2 bases short and J 1 base short, with 5 bases between. CDR3 region: CASSELENTEAFF. For the CDR3, the DNA is TGTGCCAGCAGTGAATTGGAGAACACTGAAGCTTTCTTT.

V gene TRBV11-3 combines with J gene TRBJ2-1, with 9 bases that match TRBD2. CDR3 size: 15 residues. Germline-derived CDR1 and CDR2 are SGHNT and YENEEA. J lost 6 bases, V lost 5 bases, and 8 bases had no gene match. The CDR3 DNA reads TGTGCCAGCAGCCTCCCCCAGCGGGGGGTCAATGAGCAGTTCTTC. It translates to CASSLPQRGVNEQFF.

The chain recombines TRBV7-2 with TRBJ2-1, with a tentative D call TRBD1 (6 bases). Germline CDR1 is SGHTA and CDR2 is FQGNSA. The CDR3 has 16 amino acids. The V gene lost 3 bases and the J gene lost 0 bases, with 12 bases spanning the gap. CDR3 DNA sequence: TGTGCCAGCAGCTTCCACGGACAGTACTCCTACAATGAGCAGTTCTTC. This encodes CASSFHGQYSYNEQFF.

This clone appeared once. The CDR3 is CASSLSGREDTQYF. The CDR3 DNA reads TGTGCCAGCAGCTTATCCGGGAGGGAAGATACGCAGTATTTT. The rearrangement uses TRBV7-3 and TRBJ2-3; 8 bases agree with TRBD2. This CDR3 has 14 residues. After removal of 2 bases from V and 5 bases from J, the junction contained 3 bases not matched to a gene. The V gene's germline CDR1 is SGHTA and CDR2 FQGTGA.

V usage is TRBV19 and J usage is TRBJ2-7; no clear D. The CDR3 loop spans 11 amino acids. The germline CDR1 and CDR2 sequences are LNHDA and SQIVND (reference sequence). The germline V and J ends were trimmed by 0 bases and 7 bases, with 4 bases remaining between them. The CDR3 nucleotides read TGTGCCAGTAGTATAGACGAGGAGCAGTACTTC. Amino acid sequence: CASSIDEEQYF.

This sequence joins TRBV27 and TRBJ2-3, with D perhaps TRBD2 (5 bases). Per the germline V gene, CDR1 is MNHEY and CDR2 is SMNVEV (reference sequence). V was shortened by 5 bases and J by 4 bases, with 19 bases between the two germline ends. The CDR3 totals 16 residues. The chain's CDR3 is CASSLKAVSTADTQYF. CDR3 nucleotide sequence: TGTGCCAGCAGTCTGAAAGCGGTTTCCACGGCAGATACGCAGTATTTT.

The chain combines TRBV6-1 with TRBJ2-2, with D perhaps matching TRBD2 (7 bases). This CDR3 has 15 amino acids. V was clipped by 7 bases and J by 6 bases, with 18 bases between them. The V gene's germline CDR1 is MNHNS and CDR2 SASEGT. The CDR3 nucleotides are TGTGCCAGCAAGCCCCTGGTAGGGGGGGCCGGGGAGCTGTTTTTT. This encodes CASKPLVGGAGELFF.

This clone was picked up a small number of times. CDR3 nucleotides: TGTGCCAGCAGCCCCGGGACAGATTATGGCTACACCTTC. Residues: CASSPGTDYGYTF. V gene TRBV11-2 combines with J gene TRBJ1-2; 7 bases match TRBD1. The CDR3 covers 13 residues. V was pared by 5 bases and J by 5 bases, with 5 bases of the junction left unmatched. CDR1 and CDR2 from the germline V gene are SGHAT and FQNNGV.

This clone is medium-sized within its sample. The rearrangement uses TRBV6-6 and TRBJ2-1; D gene ambiguous. Germline CDR1 and CDR2: MNHNY and SVGAGI (reference sequence). Trimming pared 4 bases from V and 4 bases from J, leaving 5 bases between. There are 12 residues in the CDR3. The CDR3 reads CASSFPYNEQFF. Here the CDR3 DNA reads TGTGCCAGCAGTTTCCCGTACAATGAGCAGTTCTTC.

The V call is TRBV5-4, the J call TRBJ2-1, with 9 bases matching TRBD2. The J segment lost 6 bases and the V segment lost 4 bases, leaving 11 bases of the junction unmatched. CDR3 size: 16 residues. CDR1 is SGHNT and CDR2 is YYREEE in the germline V gene (reference sequence). Here the CDR3 reads CASSVSGRGTINEQFF. DNA of the CDR3: TGTGCCAGCAGCGTTAGCGGGAGAGGAACCATCAATGAGCAGTTCTTC.

Only a few counts were recorded for this clone. The CDR3: CAWSVQGTGKKAFF. For the CDR3, the DNA is TGTGCCTGGAGTGTACAAGGGACAGGGAAGAAAGCTTTCTTT. The rearrangement links TRBV30 to TRBJ1-1; 9 bases map to TRBD1. The V gene end was trimmed by 0 bases and the J gene end by 9 bases; junction bases not matched to a gene: 8. CDR1 is GTSNPN and CDR2 is SVGIG in the germline V gene (reference sequence). The CDR3 spans 14 residues. The full variable domain, in which reference TRBV30 and TRBJ1-1 provide the parts outside the CDR3, is SQTIHQWPATLVQPVGSPLSLECTVEGTSNPNLYWYRQAAGRGLQLLFYSVGIGQISSEVPQNLSASRPQDRQFILSSKKLLLSDSGFYLCAWSVQGTGKKAFFGQGTRLTVV.